The sequence of this T cell receptor beta chain was determined in a study of blood T cells in healthy people across ages. Study summary: About one barcoded beta molecule per two T cells was captured by template switching.

Study-level points and caveats: Naive CD4+ cells and diversity were both higher in long-lived donors than in aged donors.

Next came a second PCR, run for about 6 to 11 cycles, which used a sample-barcoded 5' primer along with a J-beta primer mix. Every cDNA molecule bore a tag from a template-switch adaptor containing 12 random nucleotides. TCRdb redid the calling of the 5' RACE reads with MiXCR, one entry per CDR3 protein. The repertoire has hundreds of thousands of distinct CDR3 sequences, roughly 58% of them found once; the top ten carry approximately 37%. This clonotype was seen more than once but under ten times. The antigen is unknown. This may be a read error: a much more frequent sequence differs by one nucleotide. Isolated PBMCs totaled at least 6 million in each sample. The sequence was obtained from a man between 60 and 75 years old in good health. The sample taken for sequencing was blood.

CDR3 sequence (DNA): TGTGCCGGCAGCTTAGGACAGGCCTCCTACGAGCAGTACTTC. Translated, it gives CAGSLGQASYEQYF. The genes are TRBV7-2 and TRBJ2-7; 7 nucleotides line up with TRBD1. The CDR3 has 14 amino acids. The germline gives CDR1 SGHTA, CDR2 FQGNSA.